These 16 T cell receptor beta chains share one sample of origin, sequenced in a study of a mutant IDH1 vaccine in newly diagnosed glioma (dated by TCRdb to about 2021). Library preparation used the immunoSEQ multiplex PCR assay. TCRdb limited this immuneACCESS table to in-frame rearrangements with V and J called. A share of clones is missing; checked studies link under half to unresolved V genes, and the rest is unexplained. Across this sample there are some 130,000 clones, with about 82% seen only once. Together, the top ten hold 4.5% to 5.5% of the sample. What these receptors recognize is not known. Read against the paper, the sample's time point label means: week 11, during vaccination. Every vaccine dose consisted of 300 ug of a 20-mer mutant IDH1 peptide in Montanide, administered subcutaneously together with topical imiquimod. The material was PBMCs, obtained from a glioma patient whose treatment included an IDH1 peptide vaccine. The receptors stem from a middle-aged man with glioma.

A note on this clone: This CDR3 is also generated by other DNA sequences in the sample. The chain carries TRBV5-1 and TRBJ2-7; either TRBD1 or TRBD2 may supply D (6 bases each). The CDR3 spans 13 residues. The V gene's germline CDR1 is SGHRS and CDR2 YFSETQ. Trimming pared 0 bases from V and 4 bases from J, leaving 8 bases between. The CDR3 coding sequence is TGCGCCAGCAGCTTGGGAGGGGGGTACGAGCAGTACTTC. The encoded protein is CASSLGGGYEQYF.

CDR3 coding DNA: TGTGCCAGCAGCTTAGAGATCGCAGGCCGCTATGGCTACACCTTC. Amino acid sequence: CASSLEIAGRYGYTF. V and J are TRBV7-2 and TRBJ1-2; no definite D call. V was shortened by 1 base and J by 4 bases, with 13 bases between the two germline ends. Germline V gene lookup returns CDR1 SGHTA and CDR2 FQGNSA. This CDR3 is built from 15 residues.

Written as DNA, the CDR3 is TGCAGAATCCCCCCCGGGGAGCTGTTTTTT. Protein: CRIPPGELFF. The V and J genes are TRBV20-1 and TRBJ2-2; D gene unclear. CDR3 length: 10 residues. In germline, CDR1 is DFQATT, CDR2 SNEGSKA (reference sequence).

In its sample, this clone was seen a few times. The chain is built from TRBV20-1 and TRBJ2-1, with TRBD1 matching 7 bases. Unmatched junction bases numbered 4, after V lost 6 bases and J lost 8 bases. The CDR3 has 11 residues. Germline V CDR1 and CDR2: DFQATT, SNEGSKA (reference sequence). As DNA, the CDR3 is TGCAGTGCCCGGACAGGCGATGAGCAGTTCTTC. Its translation is CSARTGDEQFF.

The chain employs TRBV4-3 and TRBJ2-1, with TRBD2 identical over 9 bases. This CDR3 region has 20 residues. From germline, CDR1 is LGHNA and CDR2 YSLEER. V lost 4 bases and J lost 0; bases outside the gene matches: 16. The CDR3 here is CASSLGGLAGILSSYNEQFF. The CDR3 nucleotides read TGCGCCAGCAGCCTCGGTGGCCTAGCGGGGATTCTCAGCTCCTACAATGAGCAGTTCTTC.

The chain recombines TRBV4-3 with TRBJ1-3, with 8 nucleotides matching TRBD1. The CDR3 runs to 15 residues. Germline V gene data show CDR1 as LGHNA and CDR2 as YSLEER. After removal of 4 bases from V and 2 bases from J, the junction contained 4 bases not matched to a gene. CDR3 bases: TGCGCCAGCAGCCCAGGGGGCAGTCCTGGAAACACCATATATTTT. It yields the protein CASSPGGSPGNTIYF.

The table lists this clone with a count of one. The chain carries TRBV6-1 and TRBJ1-1, with TRBD1 identical over 7 bases. V gave up 6 bases and J gave up 4 bases; unmatched junction bases: 2. Germline CDR1 is MNHNS and CDR2 is SASEGT. This CDR3 has 12 amino acids. This CDR3 is CASRQGFTEAFF. Written as DNA, the CDR3 is TGTGCCAGCAGACAGGGGTTCACTGAAGCTTTCTTT.

V and J are TRBV13 and TRBJ1-2; D is perhaps TRBD1 (6 bases). The germline gives CDR1 PRHDT, CDR2 FYEKMQ (reference sequence). This CDR3 has 14 amino acids. V was pared by 2 bases and J by 7 bases, with 14 bases between. The CDR3: CASSLRGRSAGYTF. CDR3 DNA sequence: TGTGCCAGCAGCTTAAGGGGGAGATCCGCTGGCTACACCTTC.

The chain carries TRBV5-1 and TRBJ2-1; 7 bases fit TRBD1. CDR1 and CDR2 (germline): SGHRS, YFSETQ. V lost 9 bases to trimming and J lost 3 bases; unmatched junction nucleotides: 12. The length of the CDR3 is 15 residues. As DNA, the CDR3 is TGCGCCACCTCGCGGACAGGCATGATCTACAATGAGCAGTTCTTC. This encodes CATSRTGMIYNEQFF.

The sample holds one count of this clone. This rearrangement joins TRBV7-2 to TRBJ2-3, with 12 positions matching TRBD2. Germline CDR1 SGHTA, CDR2 FQGNSA. With V trimmed by 0 bases and J by 10 bases, 14 bases remained unmatched. This CDR3 comprises 18 residues. Written as DNA, the CDR3 is TGTGCCAGCAGCTTAGCGCACCCGGGACTAGCGGGTATGGGGGCGCAGTATTTT. This sequence encodes CASSLAHPGLAGMGAQYF.

The chain joins TRBV7-2 to TRBJ1-5; 7 bases are shared with TRBD1. Germline V lookup: CDR1 SGHTA, CDR2 FQGNSA. V shed 6 bases and J 6 bases; nucleotides not matched to a gene: 8. This CDR3 is built from 14 residues. The CDR3 here is CASRISGGGQPQHF. Written as DNA, the CDR3 is TGTGCCAGCAGGATATCAGGGGGTGGTCAGCCCCAGCATTTT.

The chain is built from TRBV21-1 and TRBJ2-3; the table's D call TRBD1 went unverified against the DNA. TRBV21-1 is a pseudogene. The CDR3 loop spans 20 amino acids. CDR3 coding DNA: TGTGCCAGCAGCAAAGTCAAACCCCGCCTGAGACAGGGGAAGGCAGATACGCAGTATTTT. Translation: CASSKVKPRLRQGKADTQYF.

This chain joins TRBV9 and TRBJ2-4; D possibly corresponds to TRBD1 (6 bases). Germline-derived CDR1 and CDR2 are SGDLS and YYNGEE. CDR3 length equals 17 residues. Trimming removed 0 bases from V and 0 bases from J, with 13 bases in between. CDR3 sequence reads: CASSVGTVILAKNIQYF. The CDR3 bases are TGTGCCAGCAGCGTAGGGACAGTTATCCTAGCCAAAAACATTCAGTACTTC.

This chain uses TRBV28 with TRBJ1-1, with D perhaps TRBD1 (5 bases). Germline V lookup: CDR1 MDHEN, CDR2 SYDVKM. The CDR3 has 17 residues. V dropped 4 bases and J dropped 5 bases, with 23 bases sitting between them. Here the CDR3 reads CASSSPLGRGGGTEAFF. CDR3 DNA: TGTGCCAGCAGTTCCCCCTTGGGGAGGGGTGGAGGGACTGAAGCTTTCTTT.

The chain couples TRBV5-7 to TRBJ2-5; D is unresolved. TRBV5-7 is an open reading frame, and its role is uncertain. Trimming removed 7 bases from V and 0 bases from J, with 19 bases in between. The CDR3 is made up of 16 amino acids. CDR3 in amino acids: CASCCCGTSYQETQYF. The CDR3 DNA is TGTGCCAGCTGCTGTTGTGGCACCTCGTACCAAGAGACCCAGTACTTC.

This chain uses TRBV2 with TRBJ2-7; 9 bases fit TRBD1. Germline values: CDR1 SNHLY, CDR2 FYNNEI. The trim removed 6 bases at V and 4 bases at J, leaving 4 bases unmatched. There are 13 residues in the CDR3. The CDR3, as DNA: TGTGCCAGCAGGAGGACAGGGGATTACGAGCAGTACTTC. This codes for CASRRTGDYEQYF.